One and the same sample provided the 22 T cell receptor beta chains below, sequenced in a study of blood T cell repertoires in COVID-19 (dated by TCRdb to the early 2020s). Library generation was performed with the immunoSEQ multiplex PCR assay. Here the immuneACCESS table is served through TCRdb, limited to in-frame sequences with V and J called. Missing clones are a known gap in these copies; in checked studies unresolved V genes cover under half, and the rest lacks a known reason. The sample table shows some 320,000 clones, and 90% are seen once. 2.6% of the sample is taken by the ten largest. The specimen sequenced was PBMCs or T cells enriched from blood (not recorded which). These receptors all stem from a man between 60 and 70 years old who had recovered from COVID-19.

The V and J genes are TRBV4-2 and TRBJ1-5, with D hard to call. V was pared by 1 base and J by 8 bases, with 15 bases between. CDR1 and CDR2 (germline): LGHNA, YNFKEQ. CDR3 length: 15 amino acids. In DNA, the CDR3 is TGTGCCAGCAGCCAAGGAGACGGAGACCGTGAGCCCCAGCATTTT. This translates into CASSQGDGDREPQHF.

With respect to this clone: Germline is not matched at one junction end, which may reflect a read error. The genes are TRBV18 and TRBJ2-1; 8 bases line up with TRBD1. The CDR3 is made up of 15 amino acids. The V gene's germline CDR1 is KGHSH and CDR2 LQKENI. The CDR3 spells CASLPQGEVYNEQFF. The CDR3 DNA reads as TGTGCCAGCTTACCACAGGGGGAAGTCTACAATGAGCAGTTCTTC.

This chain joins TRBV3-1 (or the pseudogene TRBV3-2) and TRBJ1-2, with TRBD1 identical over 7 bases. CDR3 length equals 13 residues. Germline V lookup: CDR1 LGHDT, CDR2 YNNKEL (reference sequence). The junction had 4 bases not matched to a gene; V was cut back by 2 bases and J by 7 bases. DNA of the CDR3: TGTGCCAGCAGCCAAACAGGGGATCGTGGCTACACCTTC. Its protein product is CASSQTGDRGYTF.

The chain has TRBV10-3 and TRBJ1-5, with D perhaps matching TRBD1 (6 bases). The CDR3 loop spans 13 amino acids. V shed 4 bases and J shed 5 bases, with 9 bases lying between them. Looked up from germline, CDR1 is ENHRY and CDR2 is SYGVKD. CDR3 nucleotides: TGTGCCATCAGTGGGGCAGGGGATCAGCCCCAGCATTTT. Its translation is CAISGAGDQPQHF.

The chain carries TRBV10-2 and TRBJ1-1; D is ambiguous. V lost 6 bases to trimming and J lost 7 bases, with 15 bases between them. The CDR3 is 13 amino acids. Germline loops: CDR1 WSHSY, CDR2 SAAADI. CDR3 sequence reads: CASSLEQRYEAFF. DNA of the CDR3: TGCGCCAGCAGCTTGGAACAGAGATATGAAGCTTTCTTT.

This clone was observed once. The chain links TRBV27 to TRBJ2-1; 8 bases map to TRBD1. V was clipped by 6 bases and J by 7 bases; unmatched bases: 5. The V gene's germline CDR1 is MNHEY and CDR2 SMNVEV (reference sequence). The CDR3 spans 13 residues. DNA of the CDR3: TGTGCCAGCAGACCGACAGGGGCGAATGAGCAGTTCTTC. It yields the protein CASRPTGANEQFF.

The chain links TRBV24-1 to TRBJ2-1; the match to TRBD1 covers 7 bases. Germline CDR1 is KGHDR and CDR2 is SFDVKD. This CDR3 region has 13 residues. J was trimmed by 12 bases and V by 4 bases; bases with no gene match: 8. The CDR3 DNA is TGTGCCACCAGTGACACCGGGACAGCAGGGCAGTTCTTC. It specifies CATSDTGTAGQFF.

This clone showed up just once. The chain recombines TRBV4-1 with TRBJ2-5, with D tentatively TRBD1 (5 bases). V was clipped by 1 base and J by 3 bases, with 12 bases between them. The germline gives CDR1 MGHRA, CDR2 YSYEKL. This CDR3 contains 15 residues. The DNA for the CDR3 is TGCGCCAGCAGCCAAGTGTTCGGCAGGGAAGAGACCCAGTACTTC. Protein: CASSQVFGREETQYF.

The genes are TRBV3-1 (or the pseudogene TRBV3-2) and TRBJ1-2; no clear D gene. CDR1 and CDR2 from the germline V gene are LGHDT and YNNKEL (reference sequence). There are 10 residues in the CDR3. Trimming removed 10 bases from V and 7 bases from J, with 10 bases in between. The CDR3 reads CATLPGGYTF. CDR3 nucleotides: TGTGCCACCCTTCCGGGTGGCTACACCTTC.

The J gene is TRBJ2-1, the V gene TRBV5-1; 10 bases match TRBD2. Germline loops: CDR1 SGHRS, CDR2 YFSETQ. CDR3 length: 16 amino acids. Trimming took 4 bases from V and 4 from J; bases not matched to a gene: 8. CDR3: CASSPQASGRYNEQFF. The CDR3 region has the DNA TGCGCCAGCAGCCCCCAGGCTAGCGGGAGATACAATGAGCAGTTCTTC.

This CDR3 reads CASSQDLGRVDEQYF. CDR3 coding DNA: TGTGCCAGCAGCCAAGATTTGGGCAGGGTGGACGAGCAGTACTTC. The chain joins TRBV3-1 (or the pseudogene TRBV3-2) to TRBJ2-7; a weak D match, TRBD1 (5 bases). V lost 0 bases and J 5 bases, leaving 14 bases between the germline ends. The CDR3 totals 15 residues. The germline gives CDR1 LGHDT, CDR2 YNNKEL (reference sequence).

Here the CDR3 DNA reads TGTGCCAGCACCCCACTAGCGGGGAACACAGATACGCAGTATTTT. The encoded protein is CASTPLAGNTDTQYF. The chain couples TRBV4-2 to TRBJ2-3; TRBD2 matches 10 bases. The CDR3 runs to 15 residues. The V gene end was trimmed by 7 bases and the J gene end by 2 bases; junction bases not matched to a gene: 6. CDR1 and CDR2 from the germline V gene are LGHNA and YNFKEQ.

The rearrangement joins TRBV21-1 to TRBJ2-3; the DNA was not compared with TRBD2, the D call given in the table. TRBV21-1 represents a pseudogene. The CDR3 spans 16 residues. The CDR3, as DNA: TGTGCCAGCAGGTCTGGGGGGGGAGAAATTACAGATACGCAGTATTTT. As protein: CASRSGGGEITDTQYF.

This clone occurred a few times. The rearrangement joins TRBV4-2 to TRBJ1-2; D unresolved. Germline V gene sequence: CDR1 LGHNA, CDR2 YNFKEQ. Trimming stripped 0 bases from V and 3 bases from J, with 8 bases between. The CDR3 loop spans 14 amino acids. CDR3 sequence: CASSQEADYYGYTF. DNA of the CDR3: TGTGCCAGCAGCCAAGAGGCCGACTACTATGGCTACACCTTC.

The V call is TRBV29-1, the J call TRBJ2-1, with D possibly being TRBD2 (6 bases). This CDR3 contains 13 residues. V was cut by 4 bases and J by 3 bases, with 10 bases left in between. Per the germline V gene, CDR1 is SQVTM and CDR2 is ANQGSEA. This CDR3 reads CSVARDFYNEQFF. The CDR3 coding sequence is TGCAGCGTTGCAAGGGACTTCTACAATGAGCAGTTCTTC.

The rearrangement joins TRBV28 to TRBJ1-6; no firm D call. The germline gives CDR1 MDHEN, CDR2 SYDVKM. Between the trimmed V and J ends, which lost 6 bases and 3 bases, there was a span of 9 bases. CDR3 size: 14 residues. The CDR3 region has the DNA TGTGCCAGCAGGCGGGAATTCTATAATTCACCCCTCCACTTT. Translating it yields CASRREFYNSPLHF.

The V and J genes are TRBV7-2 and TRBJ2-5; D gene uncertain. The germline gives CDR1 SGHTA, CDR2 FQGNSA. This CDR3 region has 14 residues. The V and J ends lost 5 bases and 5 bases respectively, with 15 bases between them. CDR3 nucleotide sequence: TGTGCCAGCAGCACCAGGTCAGGTGGGGAGACCCAGTACTTC. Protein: CASSTRSGGETQYF.

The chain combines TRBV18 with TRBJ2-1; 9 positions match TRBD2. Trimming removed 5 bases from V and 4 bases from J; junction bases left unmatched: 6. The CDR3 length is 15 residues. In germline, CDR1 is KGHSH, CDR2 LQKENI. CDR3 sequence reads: CASSMLAGYYNEQFF. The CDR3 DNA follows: TGTGCCAGCTCAATGCTAGCGGGGTATTACAATGAGCAGTTCTTC.

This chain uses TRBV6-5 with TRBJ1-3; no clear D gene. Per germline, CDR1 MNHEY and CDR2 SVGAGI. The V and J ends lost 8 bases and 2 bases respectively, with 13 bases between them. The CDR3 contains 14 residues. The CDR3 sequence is CASQRGEAGNTIYF. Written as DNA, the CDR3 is TGTGCCAGCCAGCGGGGTGAGGCTGGAAACACCATATATTTT.

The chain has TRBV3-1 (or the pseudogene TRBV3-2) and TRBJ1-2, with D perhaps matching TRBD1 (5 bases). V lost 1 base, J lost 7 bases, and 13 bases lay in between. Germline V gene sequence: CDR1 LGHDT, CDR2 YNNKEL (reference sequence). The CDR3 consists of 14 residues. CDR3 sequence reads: CASSQVAGSSGYTF. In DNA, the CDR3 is TGTGCCAGCAGCCAAGTGGCAGGGTCGAGTGGCTACACCTTC.

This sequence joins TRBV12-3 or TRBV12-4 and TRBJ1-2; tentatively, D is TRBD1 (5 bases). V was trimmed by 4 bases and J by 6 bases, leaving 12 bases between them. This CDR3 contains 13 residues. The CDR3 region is CASSWEGIHGYTF. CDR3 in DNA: TGTGCCAGCAGTTGGGAGGGGATCCATGGCTACACCTTC.

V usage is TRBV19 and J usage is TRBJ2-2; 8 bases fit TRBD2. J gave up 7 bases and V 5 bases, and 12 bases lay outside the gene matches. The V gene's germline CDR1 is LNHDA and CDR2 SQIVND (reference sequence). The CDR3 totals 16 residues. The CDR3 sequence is CASSSHAGLEGGELFF. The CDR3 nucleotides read TGTGCCAGTAGTTCGCACGCGGGACTAGAAGGCGGGGAGCTGTTTTTT.